This record concerns one T cell receptor beta chain sequence. Trimming removed 1 base at V and 2 bases at J, with 9 bases between. The CDR3 loop spans 15 amino acids. Germline V gives CDR1 MNHNS, CDR2 SASEGT. Produced via immunoSEQ multiplex PCR; TCRdb's table is partial and in-frame only. The table records around 94,000 clones, around 91% of them present only once. This specimen comes from a study of OX40 agonist ivuxolimab in advanced cancers. The sample consisted of CD4+ or CD8+ T cells sorted from blood, taken in a trial of the OX40 agonist ivuxolimab. The TCR originated in an adult with an advanced solid tumor such as melanoma, head and neck, liver or kidney cancer. The genes are TRBV6-1 and TRBJ1-5, with D uncertain. For the CDR3, the DNA is TGTGCCAGCAGTGAAGTTATGAAAGGCAATCAGCCCCAGCATTTT. Amino acids: CASSEVMKGNQPQHF.